The T cell receptor beta chain under discussion was sequenced for a study of T-cell reconstitution after alpha-beta-depleted transplantation in children. Study-wide results and caveats: Elevated TCRbeta diversity at day 60 was traced, in some patients, to surviving recipient T cells and thymic progenitors.

This CDR3 comprises 15 residues. Unmatched junction bases numbered 11, after V lost 7 bases and J lost 5 bases. This clonotype was counted at least ten times. Its antigen is unknown. This sample's TCRbeta library carried unique molecular identifier barcodes. TCRdb used MiXCR to reprocess the PCR reads, holding one entry per CDR3 protein. This table holds a few hundred thousand distinct CDR3 sequences, roughly 13% found once. The chain couples TRBV12-3 or TRBV12-4 to TRBJ2-7; 10 bases fit TRBD1. This TCR derives from a male patient younger than 18 who had a stem cell transplant for acute myeloid leukemia, so the T cells may come from the graft donor. This material consisted of PBMCs, mostly from graft donor cells, taken 360 days after TCRalphabeta/CD19-depleted stem cell transplant. The CDR3 spells CASTAGTGVRNEQYF. The CDR3 bases are TGTGCCAGCACCGCCGGGACAGGGGTTAGGAACGAGCAGTACTTC.